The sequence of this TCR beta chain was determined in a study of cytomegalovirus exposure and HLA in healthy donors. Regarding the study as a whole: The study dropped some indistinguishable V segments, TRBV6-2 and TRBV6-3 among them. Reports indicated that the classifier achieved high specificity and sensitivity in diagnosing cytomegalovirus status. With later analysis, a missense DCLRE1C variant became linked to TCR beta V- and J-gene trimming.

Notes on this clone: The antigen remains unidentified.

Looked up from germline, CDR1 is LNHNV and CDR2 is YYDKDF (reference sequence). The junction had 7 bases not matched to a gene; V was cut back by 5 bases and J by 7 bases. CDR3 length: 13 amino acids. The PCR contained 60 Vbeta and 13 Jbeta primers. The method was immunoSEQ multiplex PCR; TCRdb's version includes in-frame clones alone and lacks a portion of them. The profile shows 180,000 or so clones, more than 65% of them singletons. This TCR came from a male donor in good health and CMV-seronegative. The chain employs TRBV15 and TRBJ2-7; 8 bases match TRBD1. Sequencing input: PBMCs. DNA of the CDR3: TGTGCCACCAGCTGGCAGGGGGCGGGGGAGCAGTACTTC. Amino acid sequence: CATSWQGAGEQYF.